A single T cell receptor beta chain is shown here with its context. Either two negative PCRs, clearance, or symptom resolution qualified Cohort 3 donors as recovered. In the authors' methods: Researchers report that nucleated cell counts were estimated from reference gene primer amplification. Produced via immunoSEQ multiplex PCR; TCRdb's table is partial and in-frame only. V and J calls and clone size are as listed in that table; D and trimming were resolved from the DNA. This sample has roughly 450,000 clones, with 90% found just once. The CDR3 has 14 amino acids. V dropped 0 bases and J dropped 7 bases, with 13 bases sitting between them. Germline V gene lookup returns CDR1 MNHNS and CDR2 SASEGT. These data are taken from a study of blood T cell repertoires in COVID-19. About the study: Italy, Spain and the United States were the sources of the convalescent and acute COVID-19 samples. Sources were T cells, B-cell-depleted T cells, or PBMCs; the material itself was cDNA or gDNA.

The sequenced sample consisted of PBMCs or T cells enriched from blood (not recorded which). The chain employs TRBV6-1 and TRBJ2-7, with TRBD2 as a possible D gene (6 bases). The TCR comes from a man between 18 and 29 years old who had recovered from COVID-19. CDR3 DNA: TGTGCCAGCAGTGAAGCGGGGGGTAAGGGGGAGCAGTACTTC. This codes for CASSEAGGKGEQYF.